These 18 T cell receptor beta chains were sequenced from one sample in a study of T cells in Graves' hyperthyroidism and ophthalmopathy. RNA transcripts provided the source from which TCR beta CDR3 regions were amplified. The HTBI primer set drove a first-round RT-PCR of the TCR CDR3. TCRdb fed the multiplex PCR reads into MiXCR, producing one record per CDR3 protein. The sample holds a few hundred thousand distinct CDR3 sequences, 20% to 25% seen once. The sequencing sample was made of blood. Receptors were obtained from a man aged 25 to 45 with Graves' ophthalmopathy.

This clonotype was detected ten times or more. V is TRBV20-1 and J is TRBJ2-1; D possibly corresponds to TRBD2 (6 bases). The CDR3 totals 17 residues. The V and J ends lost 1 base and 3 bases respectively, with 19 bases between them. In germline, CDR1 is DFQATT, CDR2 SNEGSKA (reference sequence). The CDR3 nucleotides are TGCAGTGCTAGAGCCCCCCTTGTGGGGGGTAACTACAATGAGCAGTTCTTC. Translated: CSARAPLVGGNYNEQFF.

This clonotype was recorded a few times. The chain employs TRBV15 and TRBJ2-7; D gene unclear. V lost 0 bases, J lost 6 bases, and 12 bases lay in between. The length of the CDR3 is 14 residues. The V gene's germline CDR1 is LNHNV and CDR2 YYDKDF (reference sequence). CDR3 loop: CATSRDRRTGEQYF. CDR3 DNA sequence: TGTGCCACCAGCAGAGATCGGAGAACGGGCGAGCAGTACTTC.

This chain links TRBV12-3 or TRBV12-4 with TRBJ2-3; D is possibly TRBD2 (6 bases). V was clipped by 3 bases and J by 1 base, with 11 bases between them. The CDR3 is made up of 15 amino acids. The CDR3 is CASSLSASGTDTQYF. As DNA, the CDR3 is TGTGCCAGCAGTTTGTCGGCTAGCGGCACAGATACGCAGTATTTT.

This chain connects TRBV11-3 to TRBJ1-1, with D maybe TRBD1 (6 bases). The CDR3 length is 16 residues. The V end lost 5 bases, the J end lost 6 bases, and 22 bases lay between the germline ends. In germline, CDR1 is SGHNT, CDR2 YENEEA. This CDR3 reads CASSRNIGQPISEAFF. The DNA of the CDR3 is TGTGCCAGCAGCCGAAATATAGGACAGCCAATATCTGAAGCTTTCTTT.

This CDR3 reads CATSRDQGVQPQHF. The CDR3 DNA reads TGTGCCACCAGCAGAGACCAGGGGGTGCAGCCCCAGCATTTT. This sequence joins TRBV15 and TRBJ1-5; 7 nucleotides line up with TRBD1. This CDR3 spans 14 amino acids. J was trimmed by 7 bases and V by 0 bases; bases with no gene match: 3. The V gene's germline CDR1 is LNHNV and CDR2 YYDKDF (reference sequence).

The CDR3 DNA is TGTGCCTGGAGGAGAGCGGGGCCCCTTAGCACAGATACGCAGTATTTT. Protein product: CAWRRAGPLSTDTQYF. The gene calls are TRBV30 and TRBJ2-3; 7 bases are a match to TRBD2. Germline V gene lookup returns CDR1 GTSNPN and CDR2 SVGIG (reference sequence). Unmatched junction bases numbered 9, after V lost 3 bases and J lost 0 bases. The CDR3 contains 16 residues.

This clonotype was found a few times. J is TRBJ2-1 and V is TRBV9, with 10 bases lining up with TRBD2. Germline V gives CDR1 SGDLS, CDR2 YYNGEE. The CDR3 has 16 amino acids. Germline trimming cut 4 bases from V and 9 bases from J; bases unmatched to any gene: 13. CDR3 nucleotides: TGTGCCAGCAGCTTTACAGCGGGAGGGCCCCGAACTGAGCAGTTCTTC. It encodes CASSFTAGGPRTEQFF.

CDR3 DNA: TGTGCCAGCAGTTTCCCCTACGGACAGGGGGCTAACTATGGCTACACCTTC. Protein sequence: CASSFPYGQGANYGYTF. This chain joins TRBV28 and TRBJ1-2, with 10 bases matching TRBD1. Germline CDR1 and CDR2: MDHEN and SYDVKM. This CDR3 spans 17 amino acids. J gave up 0 bases and V 3 bases, and 7 bases lay outside the gene matches.

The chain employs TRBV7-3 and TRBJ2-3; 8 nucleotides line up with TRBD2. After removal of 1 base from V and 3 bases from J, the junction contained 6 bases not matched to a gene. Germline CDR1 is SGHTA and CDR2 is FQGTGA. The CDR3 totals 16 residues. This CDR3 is CASSLNSGGRTDTQYF. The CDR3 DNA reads TGTGCCAGCAGCTTAAATAGTGGCGGGAGGACAGATACGCAGTATTTT.

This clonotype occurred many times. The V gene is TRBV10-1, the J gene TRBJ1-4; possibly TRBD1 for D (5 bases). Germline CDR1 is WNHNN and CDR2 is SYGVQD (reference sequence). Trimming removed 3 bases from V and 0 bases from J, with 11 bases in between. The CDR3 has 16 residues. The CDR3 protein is CASSDWGETTNEKLFF. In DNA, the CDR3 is TGCGCCAGCAGTGACTGGGGGGAGACAACTAATGAAAAACTGTTTTTT.

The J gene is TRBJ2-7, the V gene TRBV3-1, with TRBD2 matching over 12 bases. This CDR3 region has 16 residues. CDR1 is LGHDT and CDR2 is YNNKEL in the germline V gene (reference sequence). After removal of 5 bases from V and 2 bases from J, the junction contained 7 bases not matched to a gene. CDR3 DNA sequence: TGTGCCAGCAGCATTGGACTAGCGGGACCTACCTACGAGCAGTACTTC. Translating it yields CASSIGLAGPTYEQYF.

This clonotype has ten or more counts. The CDR3 DNA sequence: TGTGCCAGCAGTGAAGCGCCGGCTACCTCCTACGAGCAGTACTTC. Its protein is CASSEAPATSYEQYF. V usage is TRBV2 and J usage is TRBJ2-7; no clear D gene. Between the trimmed V and J ends, which lost 0 bases and 0 bases, there was a span of 9 bases. Germline V lookup: CDR1 SNHLY, CDR2 FYNNEI. The CDR3 has 15 residues.

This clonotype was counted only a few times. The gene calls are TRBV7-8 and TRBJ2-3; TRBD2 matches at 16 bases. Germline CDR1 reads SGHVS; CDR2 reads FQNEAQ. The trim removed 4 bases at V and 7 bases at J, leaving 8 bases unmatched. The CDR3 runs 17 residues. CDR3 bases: TGTGCCAGCAGCTATGGGGGACTAGCGGGAGGGGGAAATACGCAGTATTTT. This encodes CASSYGGLAGGGNTQYF.

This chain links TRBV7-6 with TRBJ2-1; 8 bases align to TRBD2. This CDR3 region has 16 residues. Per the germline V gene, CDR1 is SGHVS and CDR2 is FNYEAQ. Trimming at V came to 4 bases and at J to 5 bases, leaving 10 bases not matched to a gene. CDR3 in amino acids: CASSSPSTGGDNEQFF. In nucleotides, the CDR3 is TGTGCCAGCAGCTCCCCCTCCACGGGAGGGGACAATGAGCAGTTCTTC.

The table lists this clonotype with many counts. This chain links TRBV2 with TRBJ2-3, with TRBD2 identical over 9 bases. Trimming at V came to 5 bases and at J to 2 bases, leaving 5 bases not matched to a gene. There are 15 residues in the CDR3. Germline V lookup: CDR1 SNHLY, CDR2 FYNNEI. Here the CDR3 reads CASSPTSGDTDTQYF. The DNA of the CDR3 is TGTGCCAGCAGTCCGACTAGCGGAGACACAGATACGCAGTATTTT.

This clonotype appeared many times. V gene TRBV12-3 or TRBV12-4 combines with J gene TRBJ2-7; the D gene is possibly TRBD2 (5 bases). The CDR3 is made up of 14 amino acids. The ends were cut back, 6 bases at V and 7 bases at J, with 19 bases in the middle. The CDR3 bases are TGTGCCAGCAGCCTACTAGACTCGGGCCGGGAGCAGTACTTC. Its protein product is CASSLLDSGREQYF.

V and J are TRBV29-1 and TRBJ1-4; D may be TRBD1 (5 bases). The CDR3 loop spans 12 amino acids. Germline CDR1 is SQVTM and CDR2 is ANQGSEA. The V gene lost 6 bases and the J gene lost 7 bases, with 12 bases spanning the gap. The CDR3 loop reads CSVRRGGEKLFF. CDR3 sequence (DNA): TGCAGCGTCCGCCGGGGGGGTGAAAAACTGTTTTTT.

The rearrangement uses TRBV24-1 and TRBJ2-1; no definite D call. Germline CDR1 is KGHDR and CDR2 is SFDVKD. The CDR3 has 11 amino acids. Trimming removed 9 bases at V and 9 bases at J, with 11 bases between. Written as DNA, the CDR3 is TGTGCCACCCCCCCCCCGGGTGAGCAGTTCTTC. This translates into CATPPPGEQFF.